At least ten counts were recorded for the clone carrying this T cell receptor (beta chain). What it recognizes is unknown. Each CDR3 protein is one row after TCRdb ran MiXCR on the 5' RACE reads. The sample lists approximately 890,000 distinct CDR3 sequences, 10% to 15% occurring once. V was clipped by 6 bases and J by 7 bases; unmatched bases: 6. This CDR3 has 14 amino acids. The record originates from a study of identical twins. Study conclusions and caveats: Fewer insertions marked abundant cord blood beta clonotypes; young adult naive trended weakly, memory not at all.

This sample also appeared in a second study, on yellow fever vaccine responses in identical twins.

This chain connects TRBV12-3 or TRBV12-4 to TRBJ2-1, with 10 bases aligning to TRBD2. Sequencing was done on a sample of PBMCs. This receptor was taken from a young woman in good health. CDR3 region: CASSTGLAQNEQFF. The CDR3 DNA follows: TGTGCCAGCAGCACGGGACTAGCGCAAAATGAGCAGTTCTTC.